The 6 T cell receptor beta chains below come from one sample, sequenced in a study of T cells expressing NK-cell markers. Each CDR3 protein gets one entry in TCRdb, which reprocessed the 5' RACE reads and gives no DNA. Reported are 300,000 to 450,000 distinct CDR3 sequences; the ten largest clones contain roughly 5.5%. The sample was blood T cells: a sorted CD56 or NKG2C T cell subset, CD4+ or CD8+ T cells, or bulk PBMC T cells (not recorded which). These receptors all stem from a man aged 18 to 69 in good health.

The chain's CDR3 is CASSSGQGGRGHQETQYF. This chain joins TRBV21-1 and TRBJ2-5; TCRdb calls TRBD1, which cannot be checked without DNA. TRBV21-1 is reported as a pseudogene. The CDR3 loop spans 18 amino acids.

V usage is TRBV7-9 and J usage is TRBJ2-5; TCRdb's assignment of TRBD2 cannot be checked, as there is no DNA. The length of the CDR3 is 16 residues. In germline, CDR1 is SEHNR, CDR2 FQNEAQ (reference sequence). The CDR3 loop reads CASSTSRGLTQETQYF.

CDR3 region: CASSLPGLAGYTGELFF. V usage is TRBV28 and J usage is TRBJ2-2; TCRdb selects TRBD2, and the lack of DNA leaves this call unchecked. Per germline, CDR1 MDHEN and CDR2 SYDVKM. The CDR3 runs to 17 residues.

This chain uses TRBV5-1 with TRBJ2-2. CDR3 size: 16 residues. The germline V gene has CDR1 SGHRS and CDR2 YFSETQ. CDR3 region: CASRFQAGTNTGELFF.

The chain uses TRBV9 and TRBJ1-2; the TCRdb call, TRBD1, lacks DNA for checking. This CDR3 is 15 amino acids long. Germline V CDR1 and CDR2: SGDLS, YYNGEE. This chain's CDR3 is CASSSDSTRSYGYTF.

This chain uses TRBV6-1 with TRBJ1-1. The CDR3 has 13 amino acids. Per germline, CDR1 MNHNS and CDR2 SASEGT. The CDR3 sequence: CASREYLNTEAFF.